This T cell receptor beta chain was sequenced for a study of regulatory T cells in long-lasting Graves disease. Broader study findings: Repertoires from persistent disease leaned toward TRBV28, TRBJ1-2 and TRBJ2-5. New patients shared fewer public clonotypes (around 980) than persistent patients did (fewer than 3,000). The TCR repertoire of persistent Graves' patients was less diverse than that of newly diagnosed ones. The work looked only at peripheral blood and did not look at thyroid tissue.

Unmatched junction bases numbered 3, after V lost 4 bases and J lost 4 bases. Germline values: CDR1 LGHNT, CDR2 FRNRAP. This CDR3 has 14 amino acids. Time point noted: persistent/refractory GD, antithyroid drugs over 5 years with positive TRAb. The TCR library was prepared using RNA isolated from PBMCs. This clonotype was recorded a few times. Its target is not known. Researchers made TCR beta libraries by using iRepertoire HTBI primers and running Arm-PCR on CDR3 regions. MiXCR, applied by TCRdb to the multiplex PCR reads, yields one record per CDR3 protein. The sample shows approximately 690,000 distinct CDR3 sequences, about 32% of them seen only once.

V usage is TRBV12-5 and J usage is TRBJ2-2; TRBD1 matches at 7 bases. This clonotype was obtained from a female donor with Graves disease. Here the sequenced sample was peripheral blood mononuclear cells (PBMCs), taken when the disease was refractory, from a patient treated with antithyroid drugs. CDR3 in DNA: TGTGCTAGTGGTTCCGGGACAGCCACCGGGGAGCTGTTTTTT. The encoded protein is CASGSGTATGELFF.